The T cell receptor beta chain described here comes from a study of T-cell memory formation after mild COVID-19. Study outcomes and limitations: The pre-infection memory compartment contained some responding clones, suggesting cross-reactive memory joined.

This clonotype has more than one count but fewer than ten. What it binds is not known. The CDR3 sequence is 15 residues long. Germline V CDR1 and CDR2: MNHEY, SVGEGT. Trimming took 4 bases from V and 7 from J; bases not matched to a gene: 10. TCRdb independently ran MiXCR on the 5' RACE reads; one entry per CDR3 protein. The profile shows 40,000 to 60,000 distinct CDR3 sequences, approximately 9% of them singletons. This TCR derives from an adult woman who had mild COVID-19 (a few samples of this study predate the infection). Cell type and time point are not known. The V gene is TRBV6-2 or TRBV6-3, the J gene TRBJ2-1; 7 bases fit TRBD1. Sample: PBMCs or a T cell subset sorted from them (not recorded which). The CDR3 sequence is CASSLRPTRGNEQFF. CDR3 in DNA: TGTGCCAGCAGTTTACGACCAACCAGGGGGAATGAGCAGTTCTTC.